Below, 3 T cell receptor beta chains from the same sample are listed, as sequenced in a study of beta chain features in type 1 diabetes. Expressed TCRB transcripts were sequenced because the isolated RNA had all been reverse transcribed beforehand. Some clones are missing from TCRdb's copy, which holds only in-frame ones; the method was immunoSEQ multiplex PCR. This table holds about 360,000 clones, around 12% found once. The sample comprised naive CD4+ T cells from blood. All receptors come from a man aged 18 to 30 in good health.

This clone came up a few times. The chain employs TRBV5-4 and TRBJ2-7; 12 bases are a match to TRBD2. The CDR3 spans 16 residues. The ends lost 1 base at V and 8 bases at J; junction bases unmatched: 10. Germline values: CDR1 SGHNT, CDR2 YYREEE (reference sequence). The CDR3: CASSLKGRLAGDKQYF. Here the CDR3 DNA reads TGTGCCAGCAGCTTGAAAGGAAGACTAGCGGGAGACAAGCAGTACTTC.

The V and J genes are TRBV7-2 and TRBJ1-1; D is unclear. Germline V gives CDR1 SGHTA, CDR2 FQGNSA. The CDR3 extends over 13 amino acids. Trimming pared 2 bases from V and 9 bases from J, leaving 13 bases between. CDR3 nucleotides: TGTGCCAGCAGCTTATCCGAGGGAGGGAAAGCTTTCTTT. Its translation is CASSLSEGGKAFF.

The rearrangement links TRBV2 to TRBJ1-6, with 10 bases that match TRBD1. V trimming: 1 base; J trimming: 3 bases; junction bases outside the gene matches: 0. This CDR3 contains 16 residues. CDR1 is SNHLY, CDR2 FYNNEI, per germline. Written as DNA, the CDR3 is TGTGCCAGCAGTGAAGGGGACAGGGGCTATAATTCACCCCTCCACTTT. It codes for CASSEGDRGYNSPLHF.